The rows below give T cell receptor beta chains drawn from one sample of a study of blood T cell repertoires in COVID-19. Some clones are missing from TCRdb's copy, which holds only in-frame ones; the method was immunoSEQ multiplex PCR. The repertoire consists of about 300,000 clones, with around nine tenths occurring once and the leading ten covering 1.7%. Sequencing input: PBMCs or T cells enriched from blood (not recorded which). These receptors all stem from a middle-aged woman who had recovered from COVID-19. Each CDR3 is given with its conserved first and last residue. A D gene is named only where the DNA matches it firmly. Clone size is stated in some rows and not others, as once, few, many or a class when expanded.

v_gene	abundance	d_gene	len	j_gene	CDR3nt	CDR3aa
TRBV19	-	TRBD1	15	TRBJ2-3	TGTGCCAGTAGTATAGGAGGACAGGGTCCAGATACGCAGTATTTT	CASSIGGQGPDTQYF
TRBV5-1	-	TRBD1	12	TRBJ1-1	TGCGCCAGCAGCTCAGGGGGCGTAGAAGCTTTCTTT	CASSSGGVEAFF
TRBV6-4	-	TRBD2	15	TRBJ2-1	TGTGCCAGCAGCCAACTAGCGGGAGGGCACAATGAGCAGTTCTTC	CASSQLAGGHNEQFF
TRBV19	-	-	15	TRBJ1-5	TGTGCCAGTAGAACCGGGGAATATAGCAATCAGCCCCAGCATTTT	CASRTGEYSNQPQHF
TRBV7-2	once	TRBD1	13	TRBJ1-5	TGTGCCAGCAGTGACAGGGTTGGTCAGCCCCAGCATTTT	CASSDRVGQPQHF
TRBV29-1	-	TRBD1	13	TRBJ1-1	TGCAGCGGAAGGGACAGGGATTATACTGAAGCTTTCTTT	CSGRDRDYTEAFF
TRBV30	-	TRBD2	15	TRBJ2-1	TGTGCCTGGAGTGTACGGACTAGCGGGAACAATGAGCAGTTCTTC	CAWSVRTSGNNEQFF
TRBV2	-	-	17	TRBJ1-6	TGTGCCAGCAGGGACGGAGGGCCAGGCTCCTATAATTCACCCCTCCACTTT	CASRDGGPGSYNSPLHF
TRBV5-1	-	TRBD1	15	TRBJ2-1	TGCGCCAGCAGCCCGGGACAGGGGGCTTGGAATGAGCAGTTCTTC	CASSPGQGAWNEQFF
TRBV2	once	TRBD1	11	TRBJ2-1	TGTGCCAGCAGCACCGGGACAGGGGCGTTCTTC	CASSTGTGAFF
TRBV27	-	-	16	TRBJ2-1	TGTGCCAGCAGTTTATCTGGTAGCCCTTACTACAATGAGCAGTTCTTC	CASSLSGSPYYNEQFF
TRBV9	-	-	13	TRBJ1-1	TGTGCCAGCAGCGCGGATATCGGAGGCGAAGCTTTCTTT	CASSADIGGEAFF
TRBV25-1	-	TRBD2	15	TRBJ2-1	TGTGCCAGCAGTGACACTAGCGTTCATGTAAATGAGCAGTTCTTC	CASSDTSVHVNEQFF
TRBV3-1/TRBV3-2	-	-	13	TRBJ1-2	TGTGCCAGCAGCCAAAGGGGTGGGGGCGGCTACACCTTC	CASSQRGGGGYTF
TRBV5-1	-	TRBD1	15	TRBJ1-4	TGCGCCAGCAGCAGGGGACAGACAAATAATGAAAAACTGTTTTTT	CASSRGQTNNEKLFF
TRBV9	-	-	18	TRBJ2-2	TGTGCCAGCAGCGTAGGTTCGGGACACATAGTAAACACCGGGGAGCTGTTTTTT	CASSVGSGHIVNTGELFF
TRBV5-6	-	TRBD1	13	TRBJ2-5	TGTGCCAGCAGCTTCCGGGACAGAGAGACCCAGTACTTC	CASSFRDRETQYF
TRBV3-1/TRBV3-2	-	-	13	TRBJ1-2	TGTGCCAGCAGCCAAACAGGGAACTATGGCTACACCTTC	CASSQTGNYGYTF
TRBV19	-	TRBD1	13	TRBJ2-2	TGTGCCAGTAGTTCACAGGGGGGCGGGGAGCTGTTTTTT	CASSSQGGGELFF
TRBV6-5	once	TRBD1	14	TRBJ1-2	TGTGCCAGCAGTAGGGACAGGGGATACTATGGCTACACCTTC	CASSRDRGYYGYTF
TRBV6-5	-	-	12	TRBJ1-1	TGTGCCAGCAGCGTTCTAGGCACTGAGGCTTTCTTT	CASSVLGTEAFF
TRBV9	-	-	16	TRBJ1-3	TGTGCCAGCAGCGTAGAAATAAGGAGCTCTGGAAACACCATATATTTT	CASSVEIRSSGNTIYF
TRBV30	-	-	16	TRBJ1-6	TGTGCCTGGGCTCAAACAGGTTTCTCCTATAATTCACCCCTCCACTTT	CAWAQTGFSYNSPLHF
TRBV5-6	many	-	16	TRBJ2-3	TGTGCCAGCAGCTTGGCCTTAGCGGAGAGCACAGATACGCAGTATTTT	CASSLALAESTDTQYF
TRBV9	-	TRBD1	14	TRBJ1-1	TGTGCCAGCAGCCTGGGACAGGTCAACACTGAAGCTTTCTTT	CASSLGQVNTEAFF
TRBV27	-	-	14	TRBJ1-1	TGTGCCAGCAGGGGGGGAACTCTGAACACTGAAGCTTTCTTT	CASRGGTLNTEAFF
TRBV4-1	-	-	16	TRBJ1-1	TGCGCCAGCAGCCAAGGGGCTAGCAGTCTGAACACTGAAGCTTTCTTT	CASSQGASSLNTEAFF
TRBV5-1	-	-	14	TRBJ1-2	TGCGCCAGCAGCTTGGGAGGTGGGTCACGCGGCTACACCTTC	CASSLGGGSRGYTF
TRBV2	-	-	14	TRBJ1-2	TGTGCCAGCAGTGAATCCCTAGCTAACTATGGCTACACCTTC	CASSESLANYGYTF
TRBV7-9	-	-	13	TRBJ2-7	TGTGCCAGCAGCCGGGACACTGCCTACGAGCAGTACTTC	CASSRDTAYEQYF
TRBV6-5	-	-	13	TRBJ2-5	TGTGCCAGCAGACGCGGAGGAGGGGAGACCCAGTACTTC	CASRRGGGETQYF
TRBV30	-	-	13	TRBJ2-7	TGTGCCTGGAGTGTAGGCGGGAACAACGAGCAGTACTTC	CAWSVGGNNEQYF
TRBV10-1	-	-	12	TRBJ1-3	TGCGCCAGCAGTGAGGAACCGGACACCATATATTTT	CASSEEPDTIYF
TRBV7-2	-	-	14	TRBJ2-3	TGTGCCAGCAGCTTAGCAGCGAGCACAGATACGCAGTATTTT	CASSLAASTDTQYF
TRBV4-2	-	-	14	TRBJ2-3	TGTGCCAGCAGCCAAGATCAAGGAGGCCGTATTCCGTATTTT	CASSQDQGGRIPYF
TRBV6-1	-	TRBD2	13	TRBJ2-1	TGTGCCAGCAGTGAAGTCTTGCGGGGGGAGCAGTTCTTC	CASSEVLRGEQFF
TRBV11-2	-	TRBD1	13	TRBJ2-1	TGTGCCAGCAGCTTGGGACAGAACAATGAGCAGTTCTTC	CASSLGQNNEQFF
TRBV5-1	-	TRBD1	14	TRBJ1-5	TGCGCCAGCAGCTCCGGGACAGGCAATCAGCCCCAGCATTTT	CASSSGTGNQPQHF
TRBV19	-	-	13	TRBJ1-2	TGTGCCAGTACCCGCAGTTCGAACTATGGCTACACCTTC	CASTRSSNYGYTF
TRBV19	-	-	16	TRBJ1-2	TGTGCCAGTAGCGGGGACTCCTACTTAGCTAACTATGGCTACACCTTC	CASSGDSYLANYGYTF
TRBV7-2	once	TRBD1	13	TRBJ1-1	TGTGCCAGCAGCCAAATGACAGGGTATGAAGCTTTCTTT	CASSQMTGYEAFF
TRBV7-6	once	-	14	TRBJ2-3	TGTGCCAGCAGCTTAGGGTCTAGTCCGGATACGCAGTATTTT	CASSLGSSPDTQYF
TRBV2	-	TRBD2	14	TRBJ2-1	TGTGCCAGCATTCCGGGGCTAGCGGGAAATGAGCAGTTCTTC	CASIPGLAGNEQFF
TRBV30	once	-	12	TRBJ1-1	TGTGCCTGGAGTATGGGGGCGGCTGAAGCTTTCTTT	CAWSMGAAEAFF